This TCR beta chain was retrieved from a study of OX40 agonist ivuxolimab in advanced cancers. Study outcomes and limitations: Some of the nonresponding patients also showed low levels of normalized T-cell clonal expansion. Clonal expansion was among the lowest in partial responders at 0.1-3.0 mg/kg, especially CD8+. Determination of antigen specificity was not performed for the expanded peripheral T cells.

A note on this clone: The antigen is unknown.

The V gene end was trimmed by 0 bases and the J gene end by 6 bases; junction bases not matched to a gene: 1. CDR1 and CDR2 from the germline V gene are SGHRS and YFSETQ. This CDR3 has 15 residues. Any history of autoimmune disease or systemic immunosuppression disqualified patients. TCRdb's copy holds only in-frame clones and misses some; the assay was immunoSEQ multiplex PCR. This sample has 81,000 or so clones; 85% to 90% occur once, and the top ten carry less than 0.6%. This receptor was identified in an adult with an advanced solid tumor such as melanoma, head and neck, liver or kidney cancer. The chain employs TRBV5-1 and TRBJ1-4; TRBD1 matches 11 bases. Sequencing used CD4+ or CD8+ T cells sorted from blood, obtained in a trial of the OX40 agonist ivuxolimab. The CDR3 DNA is TGCGCCAGCAGCTTGGAGGGACAGGGGGATGAAAAACTGTTTTTT. Protein sequence: CASSLEGQGDEKLFF.